What follows describes a single T cell receptor beta chain. This clonotype appeared many times. It lacks a known antigen. Base qualities were left out, and no much larger clone turns up one base away. The data are from a study of blood T cells in healthy people across ages (dated by TCRdb to about 2015). General notes on the study: Template switching captured roughly one uniquely barcoded TCR beta cDNA molecule per two T cells in model experiments. Using the same blood draw, the study looked at two additional independent replicas of 1 million unique cDNA reads for two donors, one aged 18 to 30 and the other aged 80 or older. Four age groups were formed from the donors: young (average about 15 years), middle-aged (more than 35), aged (roughly 56) and long-lived (approximately 78). Donors of different ages were randomly distributed across sequencing lanes to avoid experimental bias. Using deep sequencing normalized with unique cDNA molecular identifiers, the study measured how TCR beta repertoire diversity changes with age.

Donors were 40 or so systemically healthy Caucasian individuals from Russia aged roughly 6 to 100 years. Roughly 11 milliliters of peripheral blood were drawn from each donor into EDTA-treated Vacutainer tubes. Ficoll-Paque density-gradient centrifugation was used to isolate PBMCs, with at least 6.5 million per sample. Trizol reagent was used to extract total RNA from PBMCs, with at least 6 micrograms per sample. The percentages of naive CD45RAhigh/CD27high T cells were determined by flow cytometry on a PBMC aliquot from every donor. Results and caveats for the whole study, not just this receptor: Because donor CMV infection status was unknown, age-related changes in expanded clonotypes were potentially confounded. Estimates of total diversity from one million sequenced T cells were regarded as lower bounds and underestimates. Because profiling used bulk unsorted PBMCs, naive and antigen-experienced compartments could not be compared conclusively. Observed TCR beta diversity per million T cells fell roughly linearly with age, and a significant reduction was already apparent by age around 40. Compared with the aged group, the long-lived group had more naive CD4+ T cells, fewer expanded clones and increased TCR diversity, suggesting age selection. There was a strong correlation between observed TCR beta diversity and the percentage of naive T cells measured by flow cytometry.

To prepare the library, 5' RACE was applied. Sequenced using an Illumina HiSeq 2500. A second about 6 to 11 cycle PCR used a sample-barcoded 5' primer and a J-beta primer mix. A template-switch 5' adaptor carrying 12 random nucleotides introduced a unique molecular identifier onto each TCR beta cDNA molecule. Each sample yielded at least 2.5 million CDR3-containing paired-end reads. All of the RNA was converted into first-strand cDNA using the Mint cDNA synthesis kit, with a TRBC-specific oligonucleotide serving as the primer. Following uracil-DNA glycosylase treatment, a first 18-cycle PCR with universal primers M1SS and BC2_uni_R was performed on all cDNA. Turning to the authors' computational methods: For normalization, 1 million high-quality reads, each with a distinct molecular identifier, were randomly selected from each sample. Instead of being binned into consensus sequences, reads that shared molecular identifiers were thrown out. CDR3 identification, clonotype clustering and error correction used MiTCR with a Q25 quality threshold and the strictest error-elimination algorithm. Lower-bound total TCR beta diversity was estimated with a nonparametric unseen species model using Euler transformation. The raw public data were reprocessed by TCRdb itself: fastp quality trimming at Q25, MiXCR clonotype calling, in-frame beta chains only. Rows are unified per CDR3 protein, each entry keeping the most common DNA and genes. The V and J calls, along with clone size, are taken from TCRdb and not from the paper's own processing. For this sample there are just under 900,000 distinct CDR3 sequences; 29% appear just once. The top ten clones comprise about 18% of the sample.

Counted from cysteine to phenylalanine, this CDR3 has 14 amino acids. The CDR3 DNA has 42 bases and is translated from base 1. The trim is 0 bases for V and 6 bases for J, with a gap of 9 bases between the germline ends. Reading the germline V gene gives CDR1 SGHTA and CDR2 FQGNSA. This TCR derives from a woman of 80 years or more in good health. The chain is made from TRBV7-2 and TRBJ2-1, with no confidently assigned D gene. Sample: blood. The CDR3 has the sequence CASSLALGTNEQFF. The DNA reads as follows: TGTGCCAGCAGCTTAGCGCTCGGAACCAATGAGCAGTTCTTC.